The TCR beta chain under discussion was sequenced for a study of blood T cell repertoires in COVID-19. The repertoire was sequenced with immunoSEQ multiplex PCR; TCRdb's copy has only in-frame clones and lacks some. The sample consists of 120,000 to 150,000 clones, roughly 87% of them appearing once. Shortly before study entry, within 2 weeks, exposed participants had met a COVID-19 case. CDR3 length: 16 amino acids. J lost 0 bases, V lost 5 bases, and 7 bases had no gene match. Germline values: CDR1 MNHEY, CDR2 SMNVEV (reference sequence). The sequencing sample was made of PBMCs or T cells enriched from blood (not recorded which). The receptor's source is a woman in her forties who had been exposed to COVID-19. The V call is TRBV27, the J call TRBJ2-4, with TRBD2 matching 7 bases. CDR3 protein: CASSLKAGEAKNIQYF. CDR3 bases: TGTGCCAGCAGTCTCAAGGCGGGGGAAGCCAAAAACATTCAGTACTTC.